Presented here are 27 T cell receptor beta chains from one specimen sequenced in a study of blood T cell repertoires in COVID-19. Using immunoSEQ multiplex PCR, the repertoire was profiled, and TCRdb retains in-frame clones only, with some absent. The repertoire holds more than 300,000 clones, with more than 70% as singletons. The sequenced sample consisted of peripheral blood. These receptors came from a woman in her twenties or thirties with COVID-19, enrolled during active disease.

This chain joins TRBV4-1 and TRBJ1-6; TRBD1 is a possible D gene (6 bases). Germline loops: CDR1 MGHRA, CDR2 YSYEKL. This CDR3 comprises 16 residues. The V and J ends lost 0 bases and 6 bases respectively, with 12 bases between them. As DNA, the CDR3 is TGCGCCAGCAGCCAAGAGGGCACAGGGCTTAATTCACCCCTCCACTTT. This gives the protein CASSQEGTGLNSPLHF.

The rearrangement links TRBV6-2 or TRBV6-3 to TRBJ2-7; possibly TRBD1 for D (6 bases). Germline V gene lookup returns CDR1 MNHEY and CDR2 SVGEGT. This CDR3 comprises 14 residues. Trimming took 2 bases from V and 5 from J, leaving 13 bases between them. The CDR3 spells CASSYTGRLHEQYF. CDR3 DNA sequence: TGTGCCAGCAGTTACACAGGGCGTTTACACGAGCAGTACTTC.

This chain uses TRBV15 with TRBJ2-7; TRBD1 might be the D (5 bases). Trimming stripped 0 bases from V and 0 bases from J, with 6 bases between. The CDR3 length is 14 residues. In germline, CDR1 is LNHNV, CDR2 YYDKDF (reference sequence). CDR3 in DNA: TGTGCCACCAGCAGAGACAGGGCCTCCTACGAGCAGTACGTC. Translating gives CATSRDRASYEQYV.

This clone was counted a single time. The rearrangement links TRBV7-8 to TRBJ1-5; the match to TRBD1 covers 7 bases. Germline V CDR1 and CDR2: SGHVS, FQNEAQ. V trimming: 5 bases; J trimming: 5 bases; junction bases outside the gene matches: 3. The CDR3 runs 13 residues. The CDR3 DNA follows: TGTGCCAGCAGCCGAGACAGGGATCAGCCCCAGCATTTT. Translated: CASSRDRDQPQHF.

This chain links TRBV5-1 with TRBJ1-4, with 7 bases that match TRBD1. Trimming cost V 4 bases and J 4 bases; bases outside gene matches: 10. This CDR3 comprises 16 residues. Germline CDR1 is SGHRS and CDR2 is YFSETQ. CDR3 amino acids: CASSAAKGQLNEKLFF. In DNA form, the CDR3 reads TGCGCCAGCAGCGCCGCCAAGGGACAGCTTAATGAAAAACTGTTTTTT.

This chain joins TRBV6-5 and TRBJ2-3; 7 bases agree with TRBD2. The ends lost 8 bases at V and 6 bases at J; junction bases unmatched: 2. The CDR3 has 11 amino acids. Germline V gene sequence: CDR1 MNHEY, CDR2 SVGAGI. The CDR3 DNA follows: TGTGCCAGCGGGGGGGGTGATACGCAGTATTTT. It yields the protein CASGGGDTQYF.

The rearrangement links TRBV15 to TRBJ2-6, with D perhaps TRBD2 (5 bases). Per germline, CDR1 LNHNV and CDR2 YYDKDF (reference sequence). Trimming took off 1 base at V and 0 bases at J, with 19 bases between the two ends. This CDR3 region has 20 residues. The CDR3 region is CATSRGFLGRTYSGANVLTF. CDR3 nucleotides: TGTGCCACCAGCAGAGGGTTTTTGGGGAGAACTTACTCTGGGGCCAACGTCCTGACTTTC.

The chain is built from TRBV5-4 and TRBJ2-6; no clear D gene. This CDR3 is 15 amino acids long. Trimming took 0 bases from V and 12 from J, leaving 16 bases between them. The germline V gene has CDR1 SGHNT and CDR2 YYREEE (reference sequence). The CDR3 sequence is CASSLAGTRQAVLTF. CDR3 DNA sequence: TGTGCCAGCAGCTTGGCCGGCACCAGGCAGGCCGTCCTGACTTTC.

V usage is TRBV7-9 and J usage is TRBJ1-5; a possible D gene is TRBD1 (5 bases). The CDR3 totals 15 residues. Germline V lookup: CDR1 SEHNR, CDR2 FQNEAQ (reference sequence). V was trimmed by 1 base and J by 4 bases, leaving 11 bases between them. The CDR3 nucleotides are TGTGCCAGCAGCTTAGGCAGGGTTGAAAATCAGCCCCAGCATTTT. It encodes CASSLGRVENQPQHF.

The chain recombines TRBV2 with TRBJ2-1; TRBD2 matches at 8 bases. The germline gives CDR1 SNHLY, CDR2 FYNNEI. With 7 bases clipped from V and 4 bases from J, the junction kept 9 bases outside the gene matches. The CDR3 totals 15 residues. This CDR3 reads CASNIAGIRYNEQFF. CDR3 bases: TGTGCCAGCAACATAGCGGGGATACGATACAATGAGCAGTTCTTC.

This rearrangement joins TRBV7-2 to TRBJ1-3; the match to TRBD1 covers 7 bases. This CDR3 contains 15 residues. CDR1 is SGHTA, CDR2 FQGNSA, per germline. The trim removed 4 bases at V and 4 bases at J, leaving 7 bases unmatched. CDR3 coding DNA: TGTGCCAGCAGCTCGAGGGGGCTTTCCGGAAACACCATATATTTT. Encoded protein: CASSSRGLSGNTIYF.

J is TRBJ1-4 and V is TRBV7-8, with D possibly TRBD1 on 6 matching bases. Trimming took off 2 bases at V and 5 bases at J, with 12 bases between the two ends. This CDR3 region has 15 residues. Germline V gives CDR1 SGHVS, CDR2 FQNEAQ. The CDR3 spells CASSLQGPINEKLFF. CDR3 nucleotide sequence: TGTGCCAGCAGCTTACAGGGGCCGATCAATGAAAAACTGTTTTTT. The full variable domain, in which reference TRBV7-8 and TRBJ1-4 provide the parts outside the CDR3, is GAGVSQSPRYKVAKRGQDVALRCDPISGHVSLFWYQQALGQGPEFLTYFQNEAQLDKSGLPSDRFFAERPEGSVSTLKIQRTQQEDSAVYLCASSLQGPINEKLFFGSGTQLSVL.

This clone occurred once. The sample contains more than one DNA sequence encoding this CDR3. The chain recombines TRBV6-5 with TRBJ1-1; TRBD1 aligns across 8 bases. CDR3 length: 15 residues. The junction had 4 bases not matched to a gene; V was cut back by 2 bases and J by 2 bases. Germline V gene lookup returns CDR1 MNHEY and CDR2 SVGAGI. The CDR3 is CASSYRGQGNTEAFF. CDR3 DNA: TGTGCCAGCAGTTACCGCGGACAGGGCAACACTGAAGCTTTCTTT.

This rearrangement joins TRBV7-9 to TRBJ1-2; D gene unclear. The CDR3 length is 14 residues. Looked up from germline, CDR1 is SEHNR and CDR2 is FQNEAQ (reference sequence). V lost 2 bases to trimming and J lost 2 bases, with 9 bases between them. CDR3 DNA sequence: TGTGCCAGCAGCTTAATGAGGTCGAACTATGGCTACACCTTC. It specifies CASSLMRSNYGYTF.

The gene calls are TRBV4-1 and TRBJ2-3; TRBD2 matches at 9 bases. The ends lost 0 bases at V and 5 bases at J; junction bases unmatched: 9. This CDR3 has 17 residues. The germline CDR1 and CDR2 sequences are MGHRA and YSYEKL. CDR3 sequence: CASSQDEASGVGDTQYF. CDR3 nucleotide sequence: TGCGCCAGCAGCCAAGATGAAGCTAGCGGGGTAGGAGATACGCAGTATTTT.

The chain employs TRBV5-1 and TRBJ1-3; D is unresolved. The CDR3 runs 13 residues. Trimming removed 5 bases at V and 0 bases at J, with 6 bases between. Germline V lookup: CDR1 SGHRS, CDR2 YFSETQ. CDR3 DNA sequence: TGCGCCAGCAGTACATACTCTGGAAACACCATATATTTT. Amino acid sequence: CASSTYSGNTIYF.

V is TRBV2 and J is TRBJ1-2, with D possibly TRBD1 on 6 matching bases. V lost 4 bases, J lost 0 bases, and 12 bases lay in between. Germline assignment: CDR1 SNHLY and CDR2 FYNNEI. The length of the CDR3 is 15 residues. This chain's CDR3 is CASSVRGAANYGYTF. The DNA of the CDR3 is TGTGCCAGCAGTGTTCGGGGGGCTGCTAACTATGGCTACACCTTC.

The chain couples TRBV19 to TRBJ1-5, with 7 bases matching TRBD1. V lost 4 bases to trimming and J lost 7 bases; unmatched junction nucleotides: 13. Germline V gene data show CDR1 as LNHDA and CDR2 as SQIVND (reference sequence). The CDR3 runs to 16 residues. The CDR3 sequence is CASSTTGQVLGQPQHF. The CDR3 DNA sequence: TGTGCCAGTAGTACGACTGGACAGGTTCTTGGGCAGCCCCAGCATTTT.

The V gene is TRBV18, the J gene TRBJ2-1; 10 positions match TRBD2. Germline loops: CDR1 KGHSH, CDR2 LQKENI. The V gene end was trimmed by 6 bases and the J gene end by 2 bases; junction bases not matched to a gene: 4. The CDR3 spans 15 residues. CDR3 loop: CASSPSGGAYNEQFF. CDR3 nucleotides: TGTGCCAGCTCGCCGAGCGGGGGGGCCTACAATGAGCAGTTCTTC.

CDR3 loop: CASSLRDRDRGEQYF. CDR3 DNA sequence: TGTGCCAGCAGCCTCCGGGACAGAGATCGGGGGGAGCAGTACTTC. The V and J genes are TRBV7-2 and TRBJ2-7; a weak D match, TRBD1 (7 bases). Germline-derived CDR1 and CDR2 are SGHTA and FQGNSA. V was trimmed by 5 bases and J by 7 bases, leaving 21 bases between them. The CDR3 is 15 amino acids.

V is TRBV24-1 and J is TRBJ1-4, with TRBD1 matching 7 bases. The CDR3 is 14 amino acids. The V segment lost 3 bases and the J segment 11 bases; nucleotides outside the gene matches: 8. Germline CDR1 KGHDR, CDR2 SFDVKD. In nucleotides, the CDR3 is TGTGCCACCAGTGATACGACAGGGCCGGGGAAACTGTTTTTT. It codes for CATSDTTGPGKLFF.

J is TRBJ2-2 and V is TRBV6-5; a possible D gene is TRBD1 (5 bases). CDR1 and CDR2 from the germline V gene are MNHEY and SVGAGI. The CDR3 spans 13 residues. With 8 bases removed from V and 2 bases from J, the gap between germline ends came to 9 bases. Here the CDR3 reads CASGALNTGELFF. The CDR3, as DNA: TGTGCCAGCGGGGCCCTTAACACCGGGGAGCTGTTTTTT.

This clone came up once. This chain connects TRBV19 to TRBJ1-4; tentatively, D is TRBD1 (5 bases). CDR1 and CDR2 from the germline V gene are LNHDA and SQIVND (reference sequence). With 6 bases removed from V and 0 bases from J, the gap between germline ends came to 14 bases. The CDR3 is made up of 16 amino acids. The CDR3 region is CASRSQGPATNEKLFF. CDR3 DNA: TGTGCCAGTAGATCCCAGGGTCCCGCAACTAATGAAAAACTGTTTTTT.

In its sample, this clone was seen once. This rearrangement joins TRBV4-1 to TRBJ1-5, with TRBD1 matching over 7 bases. In germline, CDR1 is MGHRA, CDR2 YSYEKL. Trimming took 3 bases from V and 2 from J; bases not matched to a gene: 4. The CDR3 loop spans 15 amino acids. The CDR3 loop is CASSQTGLGNQPQHF. For the CDR3, the DNA is TGCGCCAGCAGCCAGACAGGGCTGGGCAATCAGCCCCAGCATTTT.

This clone was detected only once. The gene calls are TRBV9 and TRBJ1-1; D is perhaps TRBD1 (5 bases). The V gene's germline CDR1 is SGDLS and CDR2 YYNGEE. The V end was cut by 5 bases, the J end by 1 base, with 6 bases between. The CDR3 length is 12 residues. CDR3 bases: TGTGCCAGCAGTCAGGGGAACACTGAAGCTTTCTTT. It codes for CASSQGNTEAFF.

The chain has TRBV4-2 and TRBJ2-1; 7 bases match TRBD2. V shed 0 bases, J shed 8 bases, and the junction held 7 bases outside the gene matches. Germline CDR1 and CDR2: LGHNA and YNFKEQ. There are 15 residues in the CDR3. The chain's CDR3 is CASSQENGGSDEQFF. The CDR3 nucleotides are TGTGCCAGCAGCCAAGAGAACGGGGGGAGCGATGAGCAGTTCTTC.

This clone was observed a single time. The rearrangement links TRBV2 to TRBJ1-4, with a tentative D call TRBD1 (5 bases). Germline CDR1 reads SNHLY; CDR2 reads FYNNEI. This CDR3 contains 14 residues. Trimming took off 6 bases at V and 3 bases at J, with 11 bases between the two ends. The CDR3 sequence: CASSIDSSNEKLFF. CDR3 sequence (DNA): TGTGCCAGCAGCATCGACAGCTCTAATGAAAAACTGTTTTTT.